The clone carrying this T cell receptor beta chain has at least ten counts. Its antigen is unidentified. A second about 6 to 12 cycle PCR used barcoded and J-beta primers. A minimum of 3 million CDR3-containing paired-end reads was obtained for each sample. A single record per CDR3 protein comes from TCRdb applying MiXCR to the 5' RACE reads. The table shows 550,000 to 650,000 distinct CDR3 sequences, with approximately 30% occurring only once. Ranging in age from about 6 to 100, the donors were healthy Caucasian individuals from Russia. Total RNA extracted from each sample amounted to at least 6 micrograms. The data stem from a study of blood T cells in healthy people across ages. J gave up 3 bases and V 0 bases, and 4 bases lay outside the gene matches. The length of the CDR3 is 17 residues. Germline V gene data show CDR1 as SGHRS and CDR2 as YFSETQ. Findings and limits, study-wide: Shifts in expanded clonotypes may have been confounded by donor CMV status, which was unknown.

This chain joins TRBV5-1 and TRBJ2-1; TRBD2 matches at 12 bases. This TCR was sampled from a woman of 80 years or more in good health. The sequenced sample consisted of blood. CDR3 sequence reads: CASSLASGGVNYNEQFF. The CDR3 nucleotides are TGCGCCAGCAGCTTGGCTAGCGGGGGGGTTAACTACAATGAGCAGTTCTTC.